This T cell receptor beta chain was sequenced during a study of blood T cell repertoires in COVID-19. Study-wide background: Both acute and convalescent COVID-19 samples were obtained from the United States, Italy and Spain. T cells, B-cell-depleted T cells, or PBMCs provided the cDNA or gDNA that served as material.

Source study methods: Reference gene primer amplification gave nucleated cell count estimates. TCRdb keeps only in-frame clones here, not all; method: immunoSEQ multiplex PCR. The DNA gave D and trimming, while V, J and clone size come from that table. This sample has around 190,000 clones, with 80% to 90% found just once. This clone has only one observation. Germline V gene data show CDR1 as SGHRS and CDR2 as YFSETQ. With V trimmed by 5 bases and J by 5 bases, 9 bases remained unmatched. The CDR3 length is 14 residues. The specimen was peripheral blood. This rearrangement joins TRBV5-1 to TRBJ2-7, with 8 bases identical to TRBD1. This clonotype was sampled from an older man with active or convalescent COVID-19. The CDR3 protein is CASRMTTGVDEQYF. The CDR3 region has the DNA TGCGCCAGCAGGATGACGACAGGGGTAGACGAGCAGTACTTC.